These 15 T cell receptor beta chains were all obtained from the same sample, sequenced in a study of cytomegalovirus exposure and HLA in healthy donors. The data were produced by immunoSEQ multiplex PCR, yet TCRdb's version contains in-frame clones alone and is incomplete. Among about 130,000 clones, about nine tenths were seen once, and the ten largest hold roughly 2%. The sequencing input was PBMCs. Receptors were obtained from a woman between 18 and 29 years old in good health and CMV-seronegative.

The chain employs TRBV5-4 and TRBJ2-3; tentatively, D is TRBD2 (6 bases). CDR3 length equals 16 residues. Germline V gene lookup returns CDR1 SGHNT and CDR2 YYREEE (reference sequence). V dropped 0 bases and J dropped 2 bases, with 13 bases sitting between them. CDR3 nucleotide sequence: TGTGCCAGCAGCTTGGGTTGGGAGCGGGTCACAGATACGCAGTATTTT. It is translated as CASSLGWERVTDTQYF.

V and J are TRBV30 and TRBJ2-1; 9 bases agree with TRBD2. The ends lost 2 bases at V and 8 bases at J; junction bases unmatched: 4. Germline V gives CDR1 GTSNPN, CDR2 SVGIG (reference sequence). The CDR3 covers 13 residues. The CDR3 protein is CAWSLTSGHEQFF. The CDR3 nucleotides read TGTGCCTGGAGTTTAACTAGCGGGCATGAGCAGTTCTTC. Variable domain in full (rest from reference TRBV30 and TRBJ2-1): SQTIHQWPATLVQPVGSPLSLECTVEGTSNPNLYWYRQAAGRGLQLLFYSVGIGQISSEVPQNLSASRPQDRQFILSSKKLLLSDSGFYLCAWSLTSGHEQFFGPGTRLTVL.

The chain uses TRBV9 and TRBJ2-7; D is perhaps TRBD1 (6 bases). The germline CDR1 and CDR2 sequences are SGDLS and YYNGEE. The CDR3 consists of 14 residues. Trimming took off 3 bases at V and 4 bases at J, with 14 bases between the two ends. CDR3 nucleotides: TGTGCCAGCAGCGCCCCGGGACACTCTTACGAGCAGTACTTC. It specifies CASSAPGHSYEQYF.

The J gene is TRBJ2-7, the V gene TRBV5-6; D unresolved. The germline gives CDR1 SGHDT, CDR2 YYEEEE. The CDR3 loop spans 15 amino acids. V lost 0 bases and J 5 bases, leaving 15 bases between the germline ends. CDR3 region: CASSLGPHFIDEQYF. In nucleotides, the CDR3 is TGTGCCAGCAGCTTGGGTCCCCACTTTATCGACGAGCAGTACTTC.

The chain uses TRBV7-9 and TRBJ2-5; D may be TRBD2 (5 bases). The CDR3 length is 13 residues. Trimming removed 5 bases at V and 4 bases at J, with 11 bases between. CDR1 is SEHNR, CDR2 FQNEAQ, per germline (reference sequence). As DNA, the CDR3 is TGTGCCAGCAGCCTCCGGGGTGCAGAGACCCAGTACTTC. Translation gives CASSLRGAETQYF. The entire variable domain, with the rest obtained from reference TRBV7-9 and TRBJ2-5, is as follows: DTGVSQNPRHKITKRGQNVTFRCDPISEHNRLYWYRQTLGQGPEFLTYFQNEAQLEKSRLLSDRFSAERPKGSFSTLEIQRTEQGDSAMYLCASSLRGAETQYFGPGTRLLVL.

CDR3 protein: CASSELAGEGYEQYF. In DNA form, the CDR3 reads TGTGCCAGCAGTGAGCTAGCGGGGGAGGGCTACGAGCAGTACTTC. The V gene is TRBV6-1, the J gene TRBJ2-7; 10 nucleotides agree with TRBD2. CDR3 size: 15 residues. V was clipped by 3 bases and J by 3 bases; unmatched bases: 5. Per the germline V gene, CDR1 is MNHNS and CDR2 is SASEGT.

The genes are TRBV6-1 and TRBJ2-7, with TRBD2 matching 9 bases. There are 14 residues in the CDR3. J lost 4 bases, V lost 7 bases, and 8 bases had no gene match. Per the germline V gene, CDR1 is MNHNS and CDR2 is SASEGT. The CDR3 DNA reads as TGTGCCAGCACCTTACTAGCGGGTCCGTACGAGCAGTACTTC. Its protein product is CASTLLAGPYEQYF.

The chain combines TRBV7-9 with TRBJ2-7, with D possibly being TRBD1 (6 bases). Germline V gene data show CDR1 as SEHNR and CDR2 as FQNEAQ (reference sequence). This CDR3 comprises 15 residues. Trimming removed 1 base from V and 4 bases from J, with 14 bases in between. CDR3 coding DNA: TGTGCCAGCAGCTTAGTCGCAGGGGTGGCGTACGAGCAGTACTTC. Amino acids: CASSLVAGVAYEQYF.

The rearrangement links TRBV6-1 to TRBJ2-5, with TRBD1 matching over 9 bases. The V segment lost 6 bases and the J segment 0 bases; nucleotides outside the gene matches: 5. This CDR3 has 15 amino acids. CDR1 and CDR2 (germline): MNHNS, SASEGT. The CDR3, as DNA: TGTGCCAGCAGGAACCGGGACAGGGACCAAGAGACCCAGTACTTC. This sequence encodes CASRNRDRDQETQYF.

The genes are TRBV29-1 and TRBJ2-1, with 8 bases that match TRBD2. The CDR3 extends over 15 amino acids. Germline loops: CDR1 SQVTM, CDR2 ANQGSEA. V shed 6 bases and J 5 bases; nucleotides not matched to a gene: 12. CDR3 residues: CSVIPGLGRHNEQFF. In DNA, the CDR3 is TGCAGCGTCATCCCGGGACTAGGCAGGCACAATGAGCAGTTCTTC.

The chain employs TRBV5-1 and TRBJ1-5, with a tentative D call TRBD1 (5 bases). This CDR3 region has 15 residues. The V end lost 1 base, the J end lost 9 bases, and 17 bases lay between the germline ends. CDR1 and CDR2 (germline): SGHRS, YFSETQ. CDR3 nucleotide sequence: TGCGCCAGCAGCTTGTATACGGGGGGTAGGGGGCCCCAGCATTTT. It codes for CASSLYTGGRGPQHF.

J is TRBJ2-3 and V is TRBV10-1, with D possibly being TRBD1 (5 bases). The CDR3 sequence is 15 residues long. Germline lookup yields CDR1 WNHNN and CDR2 SYGVQD (reference sequence). V gave up 3 bases and J gave up 1 base, with 11 bases separating them. The CDR3 DNA is TGCGCCAGCAGTGATAGGGGCGAGGGCACAGATACGCAGTATTTT. It specifies CASSDRGEGTDTQYF.

The chain employs TRBV27 and TRBJ2-1; 7 nucleotides match TRBD1. The CDR3 is 15 residues long. Germline V lookup: CDR1 MNHEY, CDR2 SMNVEV (reference sequence). Germline trimming cut 5 bases from V and 2 bases from J; bases unmatched to any gene: 6. This CDR3 reads CASSINDRAYNEQFF. In DNA form, the CDR3 reads TGTGCCAGCAGTATAAACGACAGGGCCTACAATGAGCAGTTCTTC.

This chain joins TRBV6-1 and TRBJ2-3; 8 nucleotides match TRBD1. V was clipped by 3 bases and J by 7 bases; unmatched bases: 3. Germline V gene sequence: CDR1 MNHNS, CDR2 SASEGT. This CDR3 region has 13 residues. The CDR3 region is CASSDYRGNTQYF. CDR3 DNA sequence: TGTGCCAGCAGTGATTACAGGGGGAATACGCAGTATTTT.

The chain links TRBV9 to TRBJ1-2; TRBD1 agrees at 7 bases. Germline values: CDR1 SGDLS, CDR2 YYNGEE. J gave up 0 bases and V 4 bases, and 6 bases lay outside the gene matches. CDR3 size: 15 residues. The CDR3 protein is CASSHDRDTNYGYTF. The DNA for the CDR3 is TGTGCCAGCAGCCACGACAGGGACACTAACTATGGCTACACCTTC.